This paragraph covers one TCR beta chain sequence. Its antigen is not identified. The sample originates from a study of cytomegalovirus exposure and HLA in healthy donors. Both 60 Vbeta primers and 13 Jbeta primers went into the PCR. This table comes from immunoSEQ multiplex PCR, and its TCRdb copy is limited to in-frame clones, with some not included. The sample lists about 230,000 clones; roughly four fifths were seen once. Study-level findings and limits: Later on, an analysis showed TCR association rates differing by HLA locus, with DRB1 the most and HLA-C the fewest. Productive status was seen about 90% or about 30% of the time for most TCR beta V segments in an earlier analysis. A few V segments could not be told apart, such as TRBV6-2 and TRBV6-3, and were left out.

The CDR3 runs to 15 residues. Germline V gene sequence: CDR1 MDHEN, CDR2 SYDVKM. Trimming took 1 base from V and 4 from J, leaving 10 bases between them. The receptor's source is a woman in her thirties or forties in good health and CMV-seronegative. This rearrangement joins TRBV28 to TRBJ1-4; D is uncertain. The sequenced material came from PBMCs. CDR3 in amino acids: CASSLLADYNEKLFF. The CDR3 region has the DNA TGTGCCAGCAGTTTATTGGCAGACTATAATGAAAAACTGTTTTTT.